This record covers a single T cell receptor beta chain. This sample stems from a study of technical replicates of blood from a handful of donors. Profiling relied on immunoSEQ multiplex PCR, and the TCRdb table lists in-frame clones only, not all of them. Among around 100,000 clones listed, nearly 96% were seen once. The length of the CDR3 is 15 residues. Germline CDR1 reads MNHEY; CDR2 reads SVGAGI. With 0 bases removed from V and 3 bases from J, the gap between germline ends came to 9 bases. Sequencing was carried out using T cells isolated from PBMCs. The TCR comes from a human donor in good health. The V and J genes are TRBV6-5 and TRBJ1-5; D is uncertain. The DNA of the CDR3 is TGTGCCAGCAGTTACTCGACGGAGGACAATCAGCCCCAGCATTTT. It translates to CASSYSTEDNQPQHF.